This entry lists 6 T cell receptor beta chains sequenced from one sample in a study of blood T cell repertoires in COVID-19. TCRdb keeps only in-frame clones here, not all; method: immunoSEQ multiplex PCR. The sample holds about 180,000 clones; 70% to 90% are singletons and the top ten take 4% to 5%. Material: peripheral blood. All receptors come from a woman aged 25-40 years with acute or convalescent COVID-19.

This chain connects TRBV6-5 to TRBJ2-3; 10 positions agree with TRBD1. Germline V CDR1 and CDR2: MNHEY, SVGAGI. The CDR3 sequence is 14 residues long. Trimming cost V 2 bases and J 6 bases; bases outside gene matches: 2. The CDR3 reads CASSYRTGGDTQYF. The CDR3 coding sequence is TGTGCCAGCAGTTACCGGACAGGGGGGGATACGCAGTATTTT.

The table lists this clone with a count of one. The V and J genes are TRBV6-5 and TRBJ1-1; TRBD1 aligns across 7 bases. The germline V gene encodes CDR1 MNHEY and CDR2 SVGAGI. The J segment lost 9 bases and the V segment lost 5 bases, leaving 9 bases of the junction unmatched. This CDR3 contains 13 residues. For the CDR3, the DNA is TGTGCCAGCAGTCCCATGGGGACAGCGAAAGCTTTCTTT. It translates to CASSPMGTAKAFF.

A single count supports this clone. The rearrangement joins TRBV4-1 to TRBJ2-7, with D perhaps matching TRBD2 (8 bases). CDR3 length equals 16 residues. The V end was cut by 4 bases, the J end by 4 bases, with 20 bases between. Per germline, CDR1 MGHRA and CDR2 YSYEKL. DNA of the CDR3: TGCGCCAGCAGCCCAGGGGGGGCGGGAGGACTATACGAGCAGTACTTC. Amino acids: CASSPGGAGGLYEQYF.

This sequence joins TRBV4-2 and TRBJ2-1; the D gene is possibly TRBD2 (6 bases). CDR1 is LGHNA, CDR2 YNFKEQ, per germline. V was cut by 0 bases and J by 2 bases, with 11 bases left in between. The CDR3 runs 16 residues. The CDR3 DNA reads as TGTGCCAGCAGCCAAGAGTACGGGACTGCCTACAATGAGCAGTTCTTC. Translation: CASSQEYGTAYNEQFF.

The V call is TRBV15, the J call TRBJ2-2; D not resolved. This CDR3 contains 12 residues. Germline V gene data show CDR1 as LNHNV and CDR2 as YYDKDF (reference sequence). Trimming left V 4 bases short and J 8 bases short, with 8 bases between. This CDR3 is CATSNNLGELFF. The CDR3 DNA is TGTGCCACCAGCAATAACTTAGGGGAGCTGTTTTTT.

The chain joins TRBV2 to TRBJ2-1, with D possibly TRBD1 on 6 matching bases. This CDR3 spans 16 amino acids. The V end was cut by 6 bases, the J end by 2 bases, with 17 bases between. CDR1 and CDR2 (germline): SNHLY, FYNNEI. The DNA of the CDR3 is TGTGCCAGCAGGAAGACAGGCTCTCTCACCTACAATGAGCAGTTCTTC. This sequence encodes CASRKTGSLTYNEQFF. The entire variable domain, with the rest obtained from reference TRBV2 and TRBJ2-1, is as follows: EPEVTQTPSHQVTQMGQEVILRCVPISNHLYFYWYRQILGQKVEFLVSFYNNEISEKSEIFDDQFSVERPDGSNFTLKIRSTKLEDSAMYFCASRKTGSLTYNEQFFGPGTRLTVL.